A selection of T cell receptor beta chains follows, all from one sample in a study of cytomegalovirus exposure and HLA in healthy donors. Method: immunoSEQ multiplex PCR; TCRdb's copy keeps in-frame clones and lacks some. This sample has more than 95,000 clones, with roughly nine tenths found just once. What was sequenced was PBMCs. The source is a young woman in good health and CMV-seronegative. Each CDR3 is given with its conserved first and last residue. D genes are given only for firm matches. Clone size, where shown, is once, few, many, or a class for clones that have expanded.

size: many
J: TRBJ1-2
D: -
V: TRBV29-1
DNA: TGCAGCGCTACACAGGATGGCTACACCTTC
CDR3: CSATQDGYTF

size: -
J: TRBJ1-4
D: -
V: TRBV28
DNA: TGTGCCAGCAGTTTATCAGGGGCGAATGAAAAACTGTTTTTT
CDR3: CASSLSGANEKLFF

size: -
J: TRBJ1-1
D: -
V: TRBV19
DNA: TGTGCCAGTAGTCCCCGCCAGGGGCCGGACACTGAAGCTTTCTTT
CDR3: CASSPRQGPDTEAFF

size: -
J: TRBJ1-5
D: -
V: TRBV6-6
DNA: TGTGCCAGCAGTTACGGGGGCCCCGAGGCTTCGTCCCAGCATTTT
CDR3: CASSYGGPEASSQHF

size: -
J: TRBJ2-1
D: TRBD1
V: TRBV18
DNA: TGTGCCAGCTCAGCCCAGCGACAGGGGGTGAGCAATGAGCAGTTCTTC
CDR3: CASSAQRQGVSNEQFF

size: -
J: TRBJ2-3
D: -
V: TRBV5-8
DNA: TGTGCCAGCAGCCTTCAAGGGGGAGATACGCAGTATTTT
CDR3: CASSLQGGDTQYF

size: -
J: TRBJ2-3
D: TRBD2
V: TRBV6-1
DNA: TGTGCCAGCAGTGTCGGGGGGGGTACAGATACGCAGTATTTT
CDR3: CASSVGGGTDTQYF

size: once
J: TRBJ2-3
D: TRBD1
V: TRBV25-1
DNA: TGTGCCAGCAGTGCGGACCGGGACAGGGGTAGGACAGATACGCAGTATTTT
CDR3: CASSADRDRGRTDTQYF

size: once
J: TRBJ2-1
D: -
V: TRBV5-6
DNA: TGTGCCAGCAGCCTTTTCTACAATGAGCAGTTCTTC
CDR3: CASSLFYNEQFF

size: -
J: TRBJ2-5
D: -
V: TRBV7-8
DNA: TGTGCCAGCAGCGTCCGACAGCAAGAGACCCAGTACTTC
CDR3: CASSVRQQETQYF

size: -
J: TRBJ1-2
D: TRBD1
V: TRBV2
DNA: TGTGCCCGAAGGGGGGACAGTGGTATGGATGGCTACACCTTC
CDR3: CARRGDSGMDGYTF

size: -
J: TRBJ1-2
D: -
V: TRBV19
DNA: TGTGCCAGTACCGGGAGGAACTATGGCTACACCTTC
CDR3: CASTGRNYGYTF

size: once
J: TRBJ1-3
D: -
V: TRBV30
DNA: TGTGCCTGCAGGGGATCCGGAAACACCATATATTTT
CDR3: CACRGSGNTIYF

size: once
J: TRBJ1-5
D: -
V: TRBV11-2
DNA: TGTGCCAGCAGCTTAGGTCTGGCACAGCCCCAGCATTTT
CDR3: CASSLGLAQPQHF

size: -
J: TRBJ2-3
D: TRBD1
V: TRBV10-2
DNA: TGCGCCAGCAGTGATAGTCCCGGGACAGGGTCGGATACGCAGTATTTT
CDR3: CASSDSPGTGSDTQYF

size: -
J: TRBJ2-5
D: TRBD2
V: TRBV5-1
DNA: TGCGCCAGCAGCGAACGAGCGGGAGGGGGGTCCCAGTACTTC
CDR3: CASSERAGGGSQYF

size: -
J: TRBJ2-1
D: TRBD1
V: TRBV5-8
DNA: TGTGCCAGCAGCTTGGAGGGGCAGGGGGCGACTTACAATGAGCAGTTCTTC
CDR3: CASSLEGQGATYNEQFF

size: -
J: TRBJ1-2
D: -
V: TRBV30
DNA: TGTGCCTGGAGTTGGGGGGAGGACTATGGCTACACCTTC
CDR3: CAWSWGEDYGYTF

size: -
J: TRBJ2-2
D: TRBD1
V: TRBV10-3
DNA: TGTGCCATCAGTCATTCCGGGACAGACACCGGGGAGCTGTTTTTT
CDR3: CAISHSGTDTGELFF

size: -
J: TRBJ2-1
D: TRBD2
V: TRBV7-9
DNA: TGTGCCAGCAGCTTAGCGCACGGGGGGGCCTACAATGAGCAGTTCTTC
CDR3: CASSLAHGGAYNEQFF

size: -
J: TRBJ2-6
D: TRBD2
V: TRBV28
DNA: TGTGCCAGCAGTGACTATTCCGGGACTAGCGGTCCCTTCTCTGGGGCCAACGTCCTGACTTTC
CDR3: CASSDYSGTSGPFSGANVLTF

size: -
J: TRBJ1-1
D: TRBD1
V: TRBV5-6
DNA: TGTGCCAGCAGCTTGGTTGGGACAGGGGGGCTGAACACTGAAGCTTTCTTT
CDR3: CASSLVGTGGLNTEAFF

size: -
J: TRBJ1-1
D: -
V: TRBV30
DNA: TGTGCCTGGAGAGATACAGGCAGGGGTGTCACTGAAGCTTTCTTT
CDR3: CAWRDTGRGVTEAFF

size: -
J: TRBJ2-7
D: TRBD1
V: TRBV7-2
DNA: TGTGCCAGCAGCTTAACGGGACAGGGGGCCAACGAGCAGTACTTC
CDR3: CASSLTGQGANEQYF

size: -
J: TRBJ1-2
D: -
V: TRBV10-3
DNA: TGTGCCATCAGTGAGTTGGGGGCGAGCTATGGCTACACCTTC
CDR3: CAISELGASYGYTF

size: -
J: TRBJ2-3
D: TRBD2
V: TRBV29-1
DNA: TGCAGCGTTGGTCCCCCGGGAGGAACCACAGATACGCAGTATTTT
CDR3: CSVGPPGGTTDTQYF

size: -
J: TRBJ2-2
D: -
V: TRBV6-5
DNA: TGTGCCAGCAGTTTGCGGGGCCCGGCGAACACCGGGGAGCTGTTTTTT
CDR3: CASSLRGPANTGELFF

size: few
J: TRBJ1-2
D: TRBD1
V: TRBV10-3
DNA: TGTGCCATCAGCCCGACAGGGGGAAGTGGCTACACCTTC
CDR3: CAISPTGGSGYTF

size: -
J: TRBJ1-5
D: TRBD1
V: TRBV7-9
DNA: TGTGCCAGCAGCTTAGGCGCAGGGGGCGGCAATCAGCCCCAGCATTTT
CDR3: CASSLGAGGGNQPQHF

size: -
J: TRBJ2-1
D: TRBD2
V: TRBV12-5
DNA: TGTGCTAGTGGTTTAGGGACTAGCTACAATGAGCAGTTCTTC
CDR3: CASGLGTSYNEQFF

size: once
J: TRBJ2-1
D: TRBD2
V: TRBV28
DNA: TGTGCCAGCAGTCCCCCACTAGCGGGATGGGACAATGAGCAGTTCTTC
CDR3: CASSPPLAGWDNEQFF

size: -
J: TRBJ1-1
D: -
V: TRBV28
DNA: TGTGCCAGCAGTACACTACTCAGGGGTGAGTACACTGAAGCTTTCTTT
CDR3: CASSTLLRGEYTEAFF

size: once
J: TRBJ2-7
D: -
V: TRBV27
DNA: TGTGCCAGCAGTCCCGGGACAAGCTACGAGCAGTACTTC
CDR3: CASSPGTSYEQYF

size: -
J: TRBJ2-7
D: TRBD1
V: TRBV19
DNA: TGTGCCAGTAGTATCCTTACCGGGACAGGGGACTACGAGCAGTACTTC
CDR3: CASSILTGTGDYEQYF

size: -
J: TRBJ2-1
D: TRBD2
V: TRBV30
DNA: TGTGCCTGGAGGAAGACTAGCGTCGATGAGCAGTTCTTC
CDR3: CAWRKTSVDEQFF

size: -
J: TRBJ1-3
D: -
V: TRBV2
DNA: TGTGCCAGCAGTGGACAGATCTCTGGAAACACCATATATTTT
CDR3: CASSGQISGNTIYF

size: -
J: TRBJ1-1
D: -
V: TRBV30
DNA: TGTGCCTGGAATCTGGGCTTCGGGACATCGAACACTGAAGCTTTCTTT
CDR3: CAWNLGFGTSNTEAFF

size: -
J: TRBJ2-5
D: TRBD1
V: TRBV11-3
DNA: TGTGCCAGCAGCCCAAGGACAGGGTCTAAAGAGACCCAGTACTTC
CDR3: CASSPRTGSKETQYF

size: -
J: TRBJ1-1
D: -
V: TRBV27
DNA: TGTGCCAGCAGTTTAGCCGGAGACACTGAAGCTTTCTTT
CDR3: CASSLAGDTEAFF

size: -
J: TRBJ2-1
D: TRBD1
V: TRBV11-2
DNA: TGTGCCAGCAGACGACAGGGTCCCTACTCCTACAATGAGCAGTTCTTC
CDR3: CASRRQGPYSYNEQFF

size: -
J: TRBJ1-5
D: TRBD1
V: TRBV7-8
DNA: TGTGCCAGCAGCTTTGGGACAGGTCGGCGCAATCAGCCCCAGCATTTT
CDR3: CASSFGTGRRNQPQHF

size: -
J: TRBJ2-5
D: TRBD2
V: TRBV18
DNA: TGTGCCAGCTCCGAGCGGCTAGCGGGGCGGGAAGAGACCCAGTACTTC
CDR3: CASSERLAGREETQYF

size: -
J: TRBJ1-2
D: -
V: TRBV28
DNA: TGTGCCAGCAGTCTCACCGCCGACAGTAACTATGGCTACACCTTC
CDR3: CASSLTADSNYGYTF

size: -
J: TRBJ1-1
D: -
V: TRBV25-1
DNA: TGTGCCAGTTCGCAGGGATATTACACTGAAGCTTTCTTT
CDR3: CASSQGYYTEAFF

size: -
J: TRBJ2-5
D: TRBD2
V: TRBV2
DNA: TGTGCCAGCAGGAGACTAGCGGTGGAAGAGACCCAGTACTTC
CDR3: CASRRLAVEETQYF

size: -
J: TRBJ2-5
D: -
V: TRBV28
DNA: TGTGCCAGCACTGGGGGGGGCGGGGAGACCCAGTACTTC
CDR3: CASTGGGGETQYF

size: -
J: TRBJ2-7
D: TRBD1
V: TRBV13
DNA: TGTGCCAGCAGCTTAGGGGACAGGGGCCTCTACGAGCAGTACTTC
CDR3: CASSLGDRGLYEQYF

size: -
J: TRBJ2-3
D: -
V: TRBV12-5
DNA: TGTGCTAGTGGTTTGTGGTGGGGAGACACAGATACGCAGTATTTT
CDR3: CASGLWWGDTDTQYF

size: -
J: TRBJ2-1
D: -
V: TRBV6-4
DNA: TGTGCCAGCAGTGACATGGGGTTGACAGGACTCCCCAGGTACAATGAGCAGTTCTTC
CDR3: CASSDMGLTGLPRYNEQFF

size: -
J: TRBJ2-5
D: TRBD2
V: TRBV30
DNA: TGTGCCTGGAGTGGGACTAGTTTCAGAGAGACCCAGTACTTC
CDR3: CAWSGTSFRETQYF

size: once
J: TRBJ2-1
D: TRBD2
V: TRBV13
DNA: TGTGCCAGCAGCTCCACCGGGACTAGTCTGGACAATGAGCAGTTCTTC
CDR3: CASSSTGTSLDNEQFF

size: -
J: TRBJ1-5
D: -
V: TRBV2
DNA: TGTGCCAGCAGTGAAGGGGCCACAGGGAACCAGCCCCAGCATTTT
CDR3: CASSEGATGNQPQHF

size: -
J: TRBJ1-5
D: -
V: TRBV6-5
DNA: TGTGCCAGCAGGAGTAGGGGGAATAGCAATCAGCCCCAGCATTTT
CDR3: CASRSRGNSNQPQHF

size: once
J: TRBJ2-1
D: -
V: TRBV30
DNA: TGTGCCTGGAGTTGGGCCGGGACTGACTTCTTC
CDR3: CAWSWAGTDFF